This entry concerns a single TCR beta chain. Its antigen is currently not known. Nothing much larger sits one base from this clone, and base qualities are not available. Receptors were amplified or captured by 5' RACE. The sample was run on an Illumina HiSeq 2000. Template switching added a universal primer binding site, and the final cDNA carried a unique molecular identifier that allowed TCR cDNA molecules to be counted accurately. First-strand cDNA for TCR alpha and beta chains was synthesized from specific primers in the conserved constant-segment region. Each cDNA library was double barcoded, with a SMART-Mk sample barcode plus Illumina barcodes, to control for contamination. TruSeq adapter sequences, together with Illumina sample barcodes, were added in two successive PCR steps. The TCR alpha and beta cDNA libraries were sequenced on the Illumina HiSeq platform using custom primers. The original methods were these. MiGEC processed the raw reads to extract unique molecular identifiers, while MiXCR was used to determine the CDR3 positions. For each individual, recombination models were inferred using an EM algorithm with the repgenHMM and IGoR tools. Shared clonotype analysis was performed with the tcR package in R, normalizing sharing by the product of cloneset sizes. Out-of-frame nonproductive sequences were analyzed to study raw recombination free of thymic and clonal selection effects. TCRdb ran its own pipeline on the public reads, namely fastp trimming at Q25 and MiXCR clone calling, and kept in-frame beta chains. Here each entry gathers all rows of one CDR3 protein and keeps the most common genes and DNA. TCRdb, rather than the study authors, made the V and J calls. The table for this sample lists 1.5 million to 2 million distinct CDR3 sequences; about 31% of them were counted only once. In total, the top ten clones hold more than 0.25% of the sample.

This entry is derived from a study of identical twins (dated by TCRdb to the mid-2010s). At the level of the whole study: TCR alpha and beta repertoires from monozygotic twins, unrelated adults of various ages and cord blood were deep-sequenced to test whether fetal clonotypes persist. Replicate twin experiments were performed at different times using different library preparation protocols to rule out contamination. The paper's findings and limits, for the study overall: Abundant cord blood beta clonotypes carried fewer insertions; young adult naive repertoires showed a weaker similar trend, while memory repertoires showed none. Out-of-frame TCR alpha sharing in monozygotic twins was systematically underestimated by recombination models, whereas sharing between unrelated individuals was in agreement with the recombination models. In beta out-of-frame sequences, excess twin sharing was weaker, because having fewer shared sequences lowered the signal-to-noise ratio. Compared with coincidental sharing between unrelated individuals, out-of-frame TCR alpha sequences shared between twins showed an excess of sequences with low generation probability. Conclusions relied on cross-sectional statistical analysis, since the same donors could not be followed over many years. Zero-insertion analyses could be partly confounded by invariant T cells such as MAIT and iNKT, although diverse VJ usage argued against such confounding for most clonotypes.

All donors were healthy Caucasians. According to the germline V gene, CDR1 reads KGHDR and CDR2 reads SFDVKD. Trimming takes 4 bases from V and 0 bases from J, and the germline ends sit 14 bases apart. From its cysteine to its phenylalanine, the CDR3 spans 16 amino acids. The CDR3 DNA has 48 bases and is translated from base 1. The receptor was isolated from a newborn girl in good health. Material: cord blood. Recombination linked TRBV24-1 to TRBJ2-5; a tentative D call is TRBD2 (7 bases match). Here is the DNA: TGTGCCACCAGTGACTCCGGAGGGGGGGACCAAGAGACCCAGTACTTC. This codes for CATSDSGGGDQETQYF.